This is a list of T cell receptor beta chains from one sample in a study of control samples from healthy donors and cancer patients. Assay used: immunoSEQ multiplex PCR; TCRdb lists only in-frame clones, some missing. Among some 120,000 clones, about 88% were seen once, and the ten largest hold under 2.5%. Source material: blood. The receptor set was obtained from a woman between 65 and 79 years old in good health. The CDR3 runs from the conserved cysteine through the conserved F or W. The D gene is left open where the match is weak. The size entry is marked missing in some rows and otherwise reads once, few, many or a size class.

cdr3_aa cdr3_nt d_call j_call v_call clone_size
CASSVAANYGYTF TGTGCCAGCAGTGTCGCAGCTAACTATGGCTACACCTTC - TRBJ1-2 TRBV2 few
CASSSRQIMNTEAFF TGTGCCAGCAGCTCCAGACAAATAATGAACACTGAAGCTTTCTTT - TRBJ1-1 TRBV7-9 -
CASSFSVAGEYEQYF TGTGCCAGCAGTTTTTCAGTAGCGGGGGAATACGAGCAGTACTTC TRBD2 TRBJ2-7 TRBV27 -
CSASQGIKNYGYTF TGCAGTGCTAGTCAGGGAATTAAGAACTATGGCTACACCTTC - TRBJ1-2 TRBV20-1 -
CASRALRTNEKLFF TGTGCCTCCCGGGCCTTAAGAACTAATGAAAAACTGTTTTTT - TRBJ1-4 TRBV11-2 -
CASSLGQPETQYF TGTGCCAGCAGTTTAGGTCAGCCCGAGACCCAGTACTTC - TRBJ2-5 TRBV12-3/TRBV12-4 -
CASSRDNENSPLHF TGTGCCAGCTCACGTGACAACGAAAATTCACCCCTCCACTTT - TRBJ1-6 TRBV18 -
CASSSSGTNTEAFF TGTGCCAGCAGTAGTTCCGGGACAAACACTGAAGCTTTCTTT - TRBJ1-1 TRBV7-2 -
CASSFEGQPQHF TGTGCCAGCAGTTTTGAGGGACAGCCCCAGCATTTT - TRBJ1-5 TRBV27 once
CASSPGGSGANVLTF TGTGCCAGTAGTCCGGGGGGCTCTGGGGCCAACGTCCTGACTTTC TRBD2 TRBJ2-6 TRBV19 -
CASSLAFSTEAFF TGCGCCAGCAGCTTGGCCTTCTCCACTGAAGCTTTCTTT - TRBJ1-1 TRBV5-1 -
CSVESRGYTEAFF TGCAGCGTTGAAAGCAGGGGGTACACTGAAGCTTTCTTT TRBD1 TRBJ1-1 TRBV29-1 -
CASSPRTGRQETQYF TGTGCCAGCAGCCCACGGACTGGACGACAAGAGACCCAGTACTTC - TRBJ2-5 TRBV7-9 few
CASSDPNPQPQHF TGTGCCAGCAGTGATCCGAATCCTCAGCCCCAGCATTTT - TRBJ1-5 TRBV2 -
CATSQKGGDGNTIYF TGTGCCACCAGCCAAAAGGGGGGGGACGGAAACACCATATATTTT - TRBJ1-3 TRBV15 -
CASSQTGTGTGELFF TGTGCCAGCAGCCAAACCGGGACAGGGACCGGGGAGCTGTTTTTT TRBD1 TRBJ2-2 TRBV4-2 once